Listed here are 5 T cell receptor beta chains from one sample, sequenced in a study of blood T cell repertoires in COVID-19. The data were produced by immunoSEQ multiplex PCR, yet TCRdb's version contains in-frame clones alone and is incomplete. Of about 36,000 clones in the sample, 90% are singletons; the top ten hold 25%. Sequenced material: peripheral blood. Every receptor here comes from a man aged 55 to 70 with active or convalescent COVID-19.

V and J are TRBV4-1 and TRBJ2-3; a weak D match, TRBD2 (6 bases). Trimming removed 4 bases at V and 0 bases at J, with 11 bases between. The V gene's germline CDR1 is MGHRA and CDR2 YSYEKL. This CDR3 is built from 15 residues. In nucleotides, the CDR3 is TGCGCCAGCAGCCTGCGGGACCCCAGCACAGATACGCAGTATTTT. Translating it yields CASSLRDPSTDTQYF.

The chain recombines TRBV28 with TRBJ2-3, with 8 bases identical to TRBD1. The CDR3 extends over 17 amino acids. J gave up 3 bases and V 3 bases, and 11 bases lay outside the gene matches. Per germline, CDR1 MDHEN and CDR2 SYDVKM. The CDR3 DNA reads TGTGCCAGCAGTTTGGGTACAGGGGGTAGTTTTACAGATACGCAGTATTTT. This translates into CASSLGTGGSFTDTQYF.

The J gene is TRBJ1-1, the V gene TRBV30, with D perhaps TRBD1 (5 bases). The germline gives CDR1 GTSNPN, CDR2 SVGIG (reference sequence). V dropped 1 base and J dropped 2 bases, with 11 bases sitting between them. The CDR3 length is 14 residues. The CDR3 DNA is TGTGCCTGGAGTGAGATGGGGGGTAACACTGAAGCTTTCTTT. This translates into CAWSEMGGNTEAFF.

The chain is built from TRBV5-8 and TRBJ2-3; D call uncertain. Germline V gene sequence: CDR1 SGHTS, CDR2 YDEGEE. The V and J ends lost 0 bases and 2 bases respectively, with 7 bases between them. The CDR3 is 14 amino acids. CDR3 in amino acids: CASSLELHTDTQYF. The CDR3 nucleotides are TGTGCCAGCAGCTTGGAACTGCACACAGATACGCAGTATTTT. The full variable domain, with the rest looked up from reference TRBV5-8 and TRBJ2-3, is EAGVTQSPTHLIKTRGQQATLRCSPISGHTSVYWYQQALGLGLQFLLWYDEGEERNRGNFPPRFSGRQFPNYSSELNVNALELEDSALYLCASSLELHTDTQYFGPGTRLTVL.

The rearrangement joins TRBV2 to TRBJ2-3; 8 nucleotides line up with TRBD1. The V segment lost 4 bases and the J segment 3 bases; nucleotides outside the gene matches: 6. Germline V gene lookup returns CDR1 SNHLY and CDR2 FYNNEI. CDR3 length: 15 residues. The CDR3 sequence is CASSAGQGGTDTQYF. Here the CDR3 DNA reads TGTGCCAGCAGTGCTGGACAGGGAGGAACAGATACGCAGTATTTT.